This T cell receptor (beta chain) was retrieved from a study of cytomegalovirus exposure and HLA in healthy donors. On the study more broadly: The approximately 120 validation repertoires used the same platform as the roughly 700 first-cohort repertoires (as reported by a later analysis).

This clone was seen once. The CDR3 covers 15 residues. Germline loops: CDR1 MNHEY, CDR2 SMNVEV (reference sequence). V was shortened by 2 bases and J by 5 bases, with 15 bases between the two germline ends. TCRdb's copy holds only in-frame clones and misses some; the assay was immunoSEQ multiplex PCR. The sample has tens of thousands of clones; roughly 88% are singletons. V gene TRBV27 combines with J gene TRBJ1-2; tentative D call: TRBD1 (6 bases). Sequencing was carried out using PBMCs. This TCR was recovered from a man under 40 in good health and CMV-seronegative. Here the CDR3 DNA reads TGTGCCAGCAGTTTAGTGCCCATTACAGGGTATGGCTACACCTTC. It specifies CASSLVPITGYGYTF.